These T cell receptor beta chains were read from a single sample in a study of lymphopenia after photon versus proton radiotherapy. Method: immunoSEQ multiplex PCR; TCRdb's copy keeps in-frame clones and lacks some. The sample lists 35,000 to 45,000 clones; roughly four fifths were seen once. Material: peripheral blood, obtained from a patient treated with proton-based radiotherapy. These receptors were collected from a woman between 70 and 85 years old with pancreatic cancer. Both conserved end residues are part of each CDR3. D genes are given only for firm matches. Clone size appears in some rows only: once, few, many, or a class for an expanded clone.

size	V	D	J	DNA	CDR3
.	TRBV30	.	TRBJ2-7	TGTGCCTGGAGTGGGTACCTAGCATCCTACGAGCAGTACTTC	CAWSGYLASYEQYF
.	TRBV5-1	.	TRBJ2-7	TGCGCCAGCAGCTGGACTACAGGGGAATCCTACGAGCAGTACTTC	CASSWTTGESYEQYF
.	TRBV11-2	.	TRBJ1-1	TGTGCCAGCAGCTTAGATTTGGGGCGCGGGGGAGTGTCGGGGTACACTGAAGCTTTCTTT	CASSLDLGRGGVSGYTEAFF
few	TRBV2	.	TRBJ1-6	TGTGCCAGCAGCCCCAAAGAGAATTCACCCCTCCACTTT	CASSPKENSPLHF
.	TRBV28	TRBD2	TRBJ2-1	TGTGCCAGCAGTTCTAGCGGGAGAACCCCTGAGCAGTTCTTC	CASSSSGRTPEQFF
.	TRBV19	TRBD1	TRBJ1-2	TGTGCCAGTTTCGGGACAGGGGGCGGTGGCTACACCTTC	CASFGTGGGGYTF
.	TRBV28	.	TRBJ1-5	TGTGCCAGCAGTTACCGGGGGGCCCAGCATTTT	CASSYRGAQHF
few	TRBV11-3	TRBD2	TRBJ2-1	TGTGCCAGCAGCGCTGGTTCTAGCGGCTCCTACAATGAGCAGTTCTTC	CASSAGSSGSYNEQFF
.	TRBV13	TRBD1	TRBJ2-7	TGTGCCAGCAGCCCTGACAGGGCTTACTACGAGCAGTACTTC	CASSPDRAYYEQYF
.	TRBV6-6	.	TRBJ2-1	TGTGCCAGTGGGTCGGGGCAATACAATGAGCAGTTCTTC	CASGSGQYNEQFF
.	TRBV5-5	TRBD2	TRBJ2-5	TGTGCCAGCAGCCCCGGGGCTAGCGGGAGGGGAGAGACCCAGTACTTC	CASSPGASGRGETQYF
.	TRBV14	TRBD1	TRBJ2-3	TGTGCCAGCAGCCAGACAGGGTTGGCAGATACGCAGTATTTT	CASSQTGLADTQYF
.	TRBV7-2	TRBD1	TRBJ2-7	TGTGCCAGCAGCCCGAGTTCATGGGACAGGAGCTCCTACGAGCAGTACTTC	CASSPSSWDRSSYEQYF
.	TRBV19	.	TRBJ1-1	TGTGCCAGTAGTATCCCGGGGGGCTTGACTGAAGCTTTCTTT	CASSIPGGLTEAFF
.	TRBV6-6	TRBD2	TRBJ2-7	TGTGCCAGCAGCCAGACTAGCGTCTCCTACGAGCAGTACTTC	CASSQTSVSYEQYF
.	TRBV2	.	TRBJ2-5	TGTGCCAGCAGTGAACTGTTAATCCAAGAGACCCAGTACTTC	CASSELLIQETQYF
.	TRBV28	.	TRBJ1-4	TGTGCCAGCAGTTTACTGGTAGGGGATAATGAAAAACTGTTTTTT	CASSLLVGDNEKLFF
few	TRBV7-2	.	TRBJ1-1	TGTGCCAGCAGCTTAGCTACGACGCTCAACACTGAAGCTTTCTTT	CASSLATTLNTEAFF
.	TRBV6-1	TRBD1	TRBJ1-5	TGTGCCAGCAGTTCAGGGGGTAGCAATCAGCCCCAGCATTTT	CASSSGGSNQPQHF
once	TRBV19	.	TRBJ1-1	TGTGCCAGTACCAACCGGACCGAATTGAACACTGAAGCTTTCTTT	CASTNRTELNTEAFF
.	TRBV12-5	.	TRBJ2-1	TGTGCTAGTGGTTCGCCCTCGGGGAGTGAGCAGTTCTTC	CASGSPSGSEQFF
few	TRBV25-1	.	TRBJ2-2	TGTGCCAGCAGTGTGGCGGGGCACGGGGAGCTGTTTTTT	CASSVAGHGELFF